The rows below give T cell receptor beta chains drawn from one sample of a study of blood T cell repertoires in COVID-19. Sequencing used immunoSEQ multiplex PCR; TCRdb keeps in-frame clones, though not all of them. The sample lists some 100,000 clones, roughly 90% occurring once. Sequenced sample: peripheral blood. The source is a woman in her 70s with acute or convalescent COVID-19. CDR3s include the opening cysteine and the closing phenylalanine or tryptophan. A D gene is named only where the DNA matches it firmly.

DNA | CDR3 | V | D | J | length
TGCGCCAGCAGACAAACAGGGGGCTGGGGAGAGACCCAGTACTTC | CASRQTGGWGETQYF | TRBV4-1 | TRBD1 | TRBJ2-5 | 15
TGTGCCATCAGGGGACAGGGGGTGGAAAACATTCAGTACTTC | CAIRGQGVENIQYF | TRBV10-3 | TRBD1 | TRBJ2-4 | 14
TGTGCCAGCAGTGAACCCGGCCTCTCAGGGCAGCCCCAGCATTTT | CASSEPGLSGQPQHF | TRBV6-1 | - | TRBJ1-5 | 15
TGTGCCAGCAGCCAAAGTTCAGGCACTCCTTACGAGCAGTACTTC | CASSQSSGTPYEQYF | TRBV4-2 | - | TRBJ2-7 | 15
TGTGCCAGCAGCGTGGACAGGGGGATGGAGCCCCAGCATTTT | CASSVDRGMEPQHF | TRBV5-4 | TRBD1 | TRBJ1-5 | 14
TGTGCCAGCAGTCCTCGGGGACAGTCAGATACGCAGTATTTT | CASSPRGQSDTQYF | TRBV2 | TRBD1 | TRBJ2-3 | 14
TGTGCCAGCAGCAAGAATGTGCGGGGGGATCTCACAGATACGCAGTATTTT | CASSKNVRGDLTDTQYF | TRBV4-2 | TRBD2 | TRBJ2-3 | 17
TGTGCCAGCAGTTTATCACAGGTCTATGGCTACACCTTC | CASSLSQVYGYTF | TRBV28 | - | TRBJ1-2 | 13
TGTGCCTGGAGCCCACAGGGAGCTCAGCCCCAGCATTTT | CAWSPQGAQPQHF | TRBV30 | - | TRBJ1-5 | 13
TGCGCCAGCAGTCCTATACCGGGGAGCGGCACTGAAGCTTTCTTT | CASSPIPGSGTEAFF | TRBV10-2 | - | TRBJ1-1 | 15
TGCGCCAGCAGCTTGCTCCCAGGGTCAGGGTCAGATACGCAGTATTTT | CASSLLPGSGSDTQYF | TRBV5-1 | - | TRBJ2-3 | 16
TGTGCCAGCAGTCCTGGGGGACAGGGCACGTCTGGCTACACCTTC | CASSPGGQGTSGYTF | TRBV28 | TRBD1 | TRBJ1-2 | 15
TGTGCCAGCAGCCTAAGGGGCACCGGGGAGCTGTTTTTT | CASSLRGTGELFF | TRBV14 | - | TRBJ2-2 | 13
TGTGCCAGCAGTGAAACCCAGGGGGCTGGGAGCAATCAGCCCCAGCATTTT | CASSETQGAGSNQPQHF | TRBV6-1 | TRBD1 | TRBJ1-5 | 17
TGTGCTAGCAGCTTAAACAGGGGAGAGACCCAGTACTTC | CASSLNRGETQYF | TRBV7-7 | TRBD1 | TRBJ2-5 | 13
TGTGCCAGCAGCAAACTAGCGGGAGGGTACGAGCAGTACTTC | CASSKLAGGYEQYF | TRBV7-2 | TRBD2 | TRBJ2-7 | 14